Listed here are 2 T cell receptor beta chains from one sample, sequenced in a study of T cell repertoires in cytomegalovirus infection. TCRdb reprocessed the reads via MiXCR and lists one record per CDR3 protein. The sample carries about 140,000 distinct CDR3 sequences, about 6.5% recorded once. Source material: PBMCs. Source of these receptors: a human donor in good health (CMV status not recorded). Some clones in this sample may be carry-over from other donors' samples.

This clonotype was seen many times. The chain joins TRBV12-3 or TRBV12-4 to TRBJ1-6, with 8 nucleotides matching TRBD1. The CDR3 is made up of 15 amino acids. V was pared by 5 bases and J by 7 bases, with 7 bases of the junction left unmatched. Here the CDR3 DNA reads TGTGCCAGCAGTAAGACAGGGGTCGGCAATTCACCCCTCCACTTT. Translated: CASSKTGVGNSPLHF.

This clonotype came up many times. The chain couples TRBV28 to TRBJ2-3; maybe TRBD2 (7 bases). Germline CDR1 and CDR2: MDHEN and SYDVKM. This CDR3 spans 14 amino acids. V lost 7 bases and J 2 bases, leaving 13 bases between the germline ends. The CDR3: CASTQGGDTDTQYF. CDR3 sequence (DNA): TGTGCCAGCACCCAAGGGGGGGACACAGATACGCAGTATTTT.